A selection of T cell receptor beta chains follows, all from one sample in a study of T cell responses to AZD1222 COVID-19 vaccine. Profiling relied on immunoSEQ multiplex PCR, and the TCRdb table lists in-frame clones only, not all of them. Seen here are around 79,000 clones, more than 70% observed once, and the top ten hold around 21%. The sample here was peripheral blood, taken on day 0 of AZD1222 vaccination. The source of these receptors is an adult in good health. The CDR3 runs from the conserved cysteine through the conserved F or W. The D gene is left open where the match is weak. Expanded clones get a size class; other rows say once, few or many, or leave the size out.

J gene: TRBJ2-7
V gene: TRBV5-4
D gene: .
clone size: .
CDR3 protein: CASSLDRSGYEQYF
CDR3 DNA: TGTGCCAGCAGTCTGGACAGATCCGGCTACGAGCAGTACTTC

J gene: TRBJ1-3
V gene: TRBV19
D gene: .
clone size: .
CDR3 protein: CASSIAAGSGNTIYF
CDR3 DNA: TGTGCCAGTAGTATAGCAGCAGGCTCTGGAAACACCATATATTTT

J gene: TRBJ2-7
V gene: TRBV5-4
D gene: TRBD1
clone size: .
CDR3 protein: CASSLAPAGGQWEQYF
CDR3 DNA: TGTGCCAGCAGCTTGGCCCCGGCAGGGGGTCAGTGGGAGCAGTACTTC

J gene: TRBJ2-5
V gene: TRBV5-8
D gene: TRBD1
clone size: .
CDR3 protein: CASSGEGQGPQETQYF
CDR3 DNA: TGTGCCAGCAGCGGGGAGGGACAGGGCCCCCAAGAGACCCAGTACTTC

J gene: TRBJ1-3
V gene: TRBV7-2
D gene: .
clone size: .
CDR3 protein: CASSLAPSGNTIYF
CDR3 DNA: TGTGCCAGCAGCTTAGCACCCTCTGGAAACACCATATATTTT

J gene: TRBJ2-1
V gene: TRBV19
D gene: .
clone size: .
CDR3 protein: CASFSSYNEQFF
CDR3 DNA: TGTGCCAGTTTTAGCTCCTACAATGAGCAGTTCTTC

J gene: TRBJ1-5
V gene: TRBV19
D gene: TRBD1
clone size: few
CDR3 protein: CASSTLQGDQPQHF
CDR3 DNA: TGTGCCAGTAGTACTTTACAGGGGGATCAGCCCCAGCATTTT

J gene: TRBJ2-7
V gene: TRBV9
D gene: TRBD1
clone size: few
CDR3 protein: CASSEGQGVSYEQYF
CDR3 DNA: TGTGCCAGCAGCGAGGGACAGGGGGTCTCCTACGAGCAGTACTTC

J gene: TRBJ2-1
V gene: TRBV9
D gene: TRBD2
clone size: .
CDR3 protein: CASSPTSGAYNEQFF
CDR3 DNA: TGTGCCAGCAGCCCAACTAGCGGAGCCTACAATGAGCAGTTCTTC

J gene: TRBJ2-1
V gene: TRBV2
D gene: TRBD2
clone size: .
CDR3 protein: CASREGLALYNEQFF
CDR3 DNA: TGTGCCAGCAGAGAAGGACTAGCCCTCTACAATGAGCAGTTCTTC

J gene: TRBJ2-1
V gene: TRBV4-3
D gene: .
clone size: .
CDR3 protein: CASSQPGLPGSPYNEQFF
CDR3 DNA: TGCGCCAGCAGCCAACCGGGACTCCCAGGGAGCCCCTACAATGAGCAGTTCTTC

J gene: TRBJ2-3
V gene: TRBV7-3
D gene: .
clone size: .
CDR3 protein: CASSLTGTPDTQYF
CDR3 DNA: TGTGCCAGCAGCTTAACGGGGACCCCAGATACGCAGTATTTT

J gene: TRBJ1-3
V gene: TRBV6-5
D gene: .
clone size: .
CDR3 protein: CASRPRGSGNTIYF
CDR3 DNA: TGTGCCAGCAGACCCAGGGGATCTGGAAACACCATATATTTT

J gene: TRBJ1-3
V gene: TRBV28
D gene: .
clone size: .
CDR3 protein: CASNEGGMRNTIYF
CDR3 DNA: TGTGCCAGCAACGAGGGAGGTATGAGAAACACCATATATTTT

J gene: TRBJ2-3
V gene: TRBV7-2
D gene: TRBD2
clone size: .
CDR3 protein: CASSLDYSGGTDTQYF
CDR3 DNA: TGTGCCAGCAGCTTAGATTATAGCGGGGGCACAGATACGCAGTATTTT

J gene: TRBJ1-2
V gene: TRBV28
D gene: .
clone size: .
CDR3 protein: CASSSGGYTF
CDR3 DNA: TGTGCCAGCAGTTCGGGTGGCTACACCTTC

J gene: TRBJ2-2
V gene: TRBV28
D gene: .
clone size: few
CDR3 protein: CASNDNRAPNTGELFF
CDR3 DNA: TGTGCCAGCAATGACAACCGGGCCCCAAACACCGGGGAGCTGTTTTTT

J gene: TRBJ2-5
V gene: TRBV28
D gene: TRBD2
clone size: .
CDR3 protein: CASSPLDPTSGVETQYF
CDR3 DNA: TGTGCCAGCAGTCCCTTAGACCCCACTAGCGGGGTGGAGACCCAGTACTTC

J gene: TRBJ1-1
V gene: TRBV6-5
D gene: TRBD1
clone size: once
CDR3 protein: CASSWDRGSGTEAFF
CDR3 DNA: TGTGCCAGCAGTTGGGACAGGGGATCGGGCACTGAAGCTTTCTTT

J gene: TRBJ1-5
V gene: TRBV2
D gene: .
clone size: .
CDR3 protein: CASKSGRNQPQHF
CDR3 DNA: TGTGCCAGCAAGTCCGGGCGCAATCAGCCCCAGCATTTT

J gene: TRBJ2-7
V gene: TRBV4-1
D gene: TRBD1
clone size: .
CDR3 protein: CASSQSGTGTSEQYF
CDR3 DNA: TGCGCCAGCAGCCAATCTGGGACAGGCACCAGCGAGCAGTACTTC

J gene: TRBJ2-5
V gene: TRBV28
D gene: .
clone size: .
CDR3 protein: CASSLEQRETQYF
CDR3 DNA: TGTGCCAGCAGTTTGGAGCAGCGCGAGACCCAGTACTTC

J gene: TRBJ2-3
V gene: TRBV5-1
D gene: .
clone size: .
CDR3 protein: CASSSGTTSTDTQYF
CDR3 DNA: TGCGCCAGCAGCTCAGGGACAACTAGCACAGATACGCAGTATTTT

J gene: TRBJ1-5
V gene: TRBV18
D gene: TRBD1
clone size: .
CDR3 protein: CASSPFDRDNQPQHF
CDR3 DNA: TGTGCCAGCTCACCTTTCGACAGGGACAATCAGCCCCAGCATTTT

J gene: TRBJ2-3
V gene: TRBV5-4
D gene: .
clone size: .
CDR3 protein: CASSATTDTQYF
CDR3 DNA: TGTGCCAGCAGCGCCACCACAGATACGCAGTATTTT

J gene: TRBJ1-1
V gene: TRBV27
D gene: .
clone size: .
CDR3 protein: CASSPGSNTEAFF
CDR3 DNA: TGTGCCAGCAGCCCTGGGTCGAACACTGAAGCTTTCTTT

J gene: TRBJ1-2
V gene: TRBV14
D gene: TRBD1
clone size: few
CDR3 protein: CASSKPGQGSNGYTF
CDR3 DNA: TGTGCCAGCAGCAAACCGGGACAGGGGTCGAATGGCTACACCTTC

J gene: TRBJ1-2
V gene: TRBV18
D gene: .
clone size: .
CDR3 protein: CASSITDRNYGYTF
CDR3 DNA: TGTGCCAGCTCTATAACCGACAGGAACTATGGCTACACCTTC

J gene: TRBJ1-4
V gene: TRBV4-2
D gene: TRBD1
clone size: .
CDR3 protein: CASSQGEYGTGWGVTNEKLFF
CDR3 DNA: TGTGCCAGCAGCCAAGGTGAGTACGGGACAGGGTGGGGAGTAACTAATGAAAAACTGTTTTTT

J gene: TRBJ2-5
V gene: TRBV5-1
D gene: TRBD1
clone size: few
CDR3 protein: CASRRTGYQETQYF
CDR3 DNA: TGCGCCAGCAGACGGACAGGGTACCAAGAGACCCAGTACTTC